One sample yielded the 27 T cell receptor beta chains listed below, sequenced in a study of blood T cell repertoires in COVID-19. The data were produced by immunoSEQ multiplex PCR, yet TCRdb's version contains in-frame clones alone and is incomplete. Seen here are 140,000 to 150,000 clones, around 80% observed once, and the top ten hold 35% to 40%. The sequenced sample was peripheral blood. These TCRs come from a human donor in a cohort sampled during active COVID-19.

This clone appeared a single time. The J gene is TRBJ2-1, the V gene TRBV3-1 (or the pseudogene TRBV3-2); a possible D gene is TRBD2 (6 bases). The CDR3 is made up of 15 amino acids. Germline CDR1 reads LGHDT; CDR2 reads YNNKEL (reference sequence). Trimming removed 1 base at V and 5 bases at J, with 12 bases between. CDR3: CASSQGGVMNNEQFF. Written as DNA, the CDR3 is TGTGCCAGCAGCCAAGGCGGGGTAATGAACAATGAGCAGTTCTTC.

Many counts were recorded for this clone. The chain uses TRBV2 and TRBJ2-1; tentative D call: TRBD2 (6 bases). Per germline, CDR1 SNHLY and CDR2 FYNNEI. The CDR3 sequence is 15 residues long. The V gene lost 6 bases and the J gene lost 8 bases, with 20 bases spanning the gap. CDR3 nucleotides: TGTGCCAGCAGGGCGGACTACCCCCTCTCGGATGAGCAGTTCTTC. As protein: CASRADYPLSDEQFF.

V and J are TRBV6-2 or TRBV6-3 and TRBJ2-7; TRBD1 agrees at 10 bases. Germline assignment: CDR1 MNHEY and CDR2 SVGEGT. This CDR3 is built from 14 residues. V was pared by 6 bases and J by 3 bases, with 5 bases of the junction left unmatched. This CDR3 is CASSPTGGHYEQYF. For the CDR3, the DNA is TGTGCCAGCAGCCCGACAGGGGGCCACTACGAGCAGTACTTC.

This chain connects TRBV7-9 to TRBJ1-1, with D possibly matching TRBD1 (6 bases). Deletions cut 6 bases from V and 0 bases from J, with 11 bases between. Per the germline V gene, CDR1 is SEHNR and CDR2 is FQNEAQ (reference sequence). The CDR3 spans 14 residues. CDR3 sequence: CASRPGHLNTEAFF. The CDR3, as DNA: TGTGCCAGCAGACCGGGACACCTGAACACTGAAGCTTTCTTT.

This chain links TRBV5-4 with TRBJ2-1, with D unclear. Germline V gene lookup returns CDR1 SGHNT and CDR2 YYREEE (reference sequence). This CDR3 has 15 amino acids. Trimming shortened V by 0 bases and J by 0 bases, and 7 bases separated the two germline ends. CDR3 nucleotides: TGTGCCAGCAGCTTGGAATTAAACTCCTACAATGAGCAGTTCTTC. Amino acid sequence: CASSLELNSYNEQFF.

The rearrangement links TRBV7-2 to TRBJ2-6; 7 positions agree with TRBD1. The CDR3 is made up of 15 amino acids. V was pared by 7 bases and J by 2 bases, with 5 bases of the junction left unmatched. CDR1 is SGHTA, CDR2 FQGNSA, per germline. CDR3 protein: CASMTGFAGANVLTF. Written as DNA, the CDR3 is TGTGCCAGCATGACAGGGTTCGCTGGGGCCAACGTCCTGACTTTC.

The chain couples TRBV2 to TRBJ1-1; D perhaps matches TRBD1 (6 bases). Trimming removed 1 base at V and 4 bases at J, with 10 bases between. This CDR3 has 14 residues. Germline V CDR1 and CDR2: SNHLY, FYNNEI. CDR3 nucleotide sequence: TGTGCCAGCAGTGAAGGATCCAGGGGCACTGAAGCTTTCTTT. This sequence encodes CASSEGSRGTEAFF.

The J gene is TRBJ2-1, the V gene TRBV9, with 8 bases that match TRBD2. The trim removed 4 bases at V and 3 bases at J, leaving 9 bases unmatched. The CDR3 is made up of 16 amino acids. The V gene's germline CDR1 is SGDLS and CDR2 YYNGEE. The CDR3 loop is CASSRRAGGSYNEQFF. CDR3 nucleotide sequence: TGTGCCAGCAGCCGCCGGGCGGGGGGCAGCTACAATGAGCAGTTCTTC.

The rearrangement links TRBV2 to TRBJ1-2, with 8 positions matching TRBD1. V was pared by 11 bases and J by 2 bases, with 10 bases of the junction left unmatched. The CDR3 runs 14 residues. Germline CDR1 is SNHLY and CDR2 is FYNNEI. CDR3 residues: CALEGQGLNYGYTF. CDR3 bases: TGTGCCCTTGAAGGACAGGGATTGAACTATGGCTACACCTTC.

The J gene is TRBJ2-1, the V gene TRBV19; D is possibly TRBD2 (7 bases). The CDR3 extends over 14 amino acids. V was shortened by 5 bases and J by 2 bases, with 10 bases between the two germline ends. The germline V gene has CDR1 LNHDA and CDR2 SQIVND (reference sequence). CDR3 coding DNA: TGTGCCAGTAGTCTGGGGGGGCCCTACAATGAGCAGTTCTTC. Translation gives CASSLGGPYNEQFF.

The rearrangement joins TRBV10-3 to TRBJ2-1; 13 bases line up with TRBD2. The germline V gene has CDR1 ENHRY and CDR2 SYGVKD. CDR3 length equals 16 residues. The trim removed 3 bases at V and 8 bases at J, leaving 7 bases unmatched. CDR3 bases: TGTGCCATCAGTGAATCCCTCGGACTAGCGGGGGATGAGCAGTTCTTC. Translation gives CAISESLGLAGDEQFF.

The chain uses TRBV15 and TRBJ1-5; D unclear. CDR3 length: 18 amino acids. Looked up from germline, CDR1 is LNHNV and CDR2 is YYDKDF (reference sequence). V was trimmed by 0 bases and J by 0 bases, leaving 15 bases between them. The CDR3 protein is CATSRDGEGVYSNQPQHF. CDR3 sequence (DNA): TGTGCCACCAGCAGAGATGGGGAGGGAGTTTATAGCAATCAGCCCCAGCATTTT.

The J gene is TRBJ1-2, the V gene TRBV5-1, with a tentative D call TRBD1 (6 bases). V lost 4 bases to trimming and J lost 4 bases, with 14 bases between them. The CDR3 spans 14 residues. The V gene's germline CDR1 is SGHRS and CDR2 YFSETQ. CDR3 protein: CASSVRTDGYGYTF. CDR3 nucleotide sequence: TGCGCCAGCAGCGTGAGGACAGATGGCTATGGCTACACCTTC.

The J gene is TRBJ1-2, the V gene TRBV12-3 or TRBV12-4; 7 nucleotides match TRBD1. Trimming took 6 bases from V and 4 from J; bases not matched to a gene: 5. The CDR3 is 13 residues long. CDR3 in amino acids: CASSQGGPYGYTF. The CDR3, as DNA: TGTGCCAGCAGCCAGGGGGGCCCCTATGGCTACACCTTC.

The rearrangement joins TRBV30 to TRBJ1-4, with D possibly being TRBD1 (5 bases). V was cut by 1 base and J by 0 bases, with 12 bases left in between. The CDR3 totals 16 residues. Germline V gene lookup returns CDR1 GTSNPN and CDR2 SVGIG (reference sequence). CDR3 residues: CAWSDPDSATNEKLFF. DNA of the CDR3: TGTGCCTGGAGTGACCCTGACAGTGCAACTAATGAAAAACTGTTTTTT. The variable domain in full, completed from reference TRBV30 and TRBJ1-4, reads SQTIHQWPATLVQPVGSPLSLECTVEGTSNPNLYWYRQAAGRGLQLLFYSVGIGQISSEVPQNLSASRPQDRQFILSSKKLLLSDSGFYLCAWSDPDSATNEKLFFGSGTQLSVL.

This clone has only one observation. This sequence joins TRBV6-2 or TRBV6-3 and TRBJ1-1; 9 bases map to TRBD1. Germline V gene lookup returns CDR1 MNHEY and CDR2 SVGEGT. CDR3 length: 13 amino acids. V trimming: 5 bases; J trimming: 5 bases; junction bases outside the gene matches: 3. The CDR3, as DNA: TGTGCCAGCAGTCGGACAGGGGTGACTGAAGCTTTCTTT. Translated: CASSRTGVTEAFF.

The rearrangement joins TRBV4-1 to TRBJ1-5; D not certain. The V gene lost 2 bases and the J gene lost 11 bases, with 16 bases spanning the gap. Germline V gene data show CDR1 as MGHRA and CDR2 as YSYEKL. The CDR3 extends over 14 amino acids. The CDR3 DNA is TGCGCCAGCAGCCAATCCGGACTGTCCACGGCCCAGCATTTT. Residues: CASSQSGLSTAQHF.

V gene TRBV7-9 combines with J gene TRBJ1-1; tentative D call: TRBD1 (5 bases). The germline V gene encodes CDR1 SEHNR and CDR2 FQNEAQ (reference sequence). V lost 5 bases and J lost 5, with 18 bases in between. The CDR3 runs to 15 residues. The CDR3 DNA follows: TGTGCCAGCAGCCCCGGCGGAGGGGCAAGGACTGAAGCTTTCTTT. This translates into CASSPGGGARTEAFF.

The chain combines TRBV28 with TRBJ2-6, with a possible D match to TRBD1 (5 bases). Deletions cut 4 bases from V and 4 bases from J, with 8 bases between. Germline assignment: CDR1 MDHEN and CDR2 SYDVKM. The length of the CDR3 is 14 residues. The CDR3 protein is CASSSPGGANVLTF. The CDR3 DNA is TGTGCCAGCAGTTCACCAGGGGGGGCCAACGTCCTGACTTTC.

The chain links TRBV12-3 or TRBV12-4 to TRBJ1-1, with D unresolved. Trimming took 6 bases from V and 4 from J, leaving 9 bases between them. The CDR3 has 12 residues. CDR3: CASRAVSTEAFF. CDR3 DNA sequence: TGTGCCAGCAGGGCGGTGAGCACTGAAGCTTTCTTT.

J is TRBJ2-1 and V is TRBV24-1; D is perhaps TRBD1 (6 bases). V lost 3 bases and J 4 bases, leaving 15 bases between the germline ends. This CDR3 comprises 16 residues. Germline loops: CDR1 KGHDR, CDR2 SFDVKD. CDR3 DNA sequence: TGTGCCACCAGTGATAAAGGTCGGGGACAATACAATGAGCAGTTCTTC. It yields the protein CATSDKGRGQYNEQFF.

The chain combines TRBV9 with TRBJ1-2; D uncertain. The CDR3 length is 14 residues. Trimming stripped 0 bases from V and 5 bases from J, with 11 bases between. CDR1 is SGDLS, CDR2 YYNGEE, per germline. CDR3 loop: CASSVDVQPYGYTF. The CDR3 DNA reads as TGTGCCAGCAGCGTAGACGTACAGCCATATGGCTACACCTTC.

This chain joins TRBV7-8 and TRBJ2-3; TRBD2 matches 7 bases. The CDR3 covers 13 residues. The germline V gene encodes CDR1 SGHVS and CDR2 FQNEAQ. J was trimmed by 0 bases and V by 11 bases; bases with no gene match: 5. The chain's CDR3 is CASGGGSTDTQYF. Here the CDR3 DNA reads TGTGCCTCCGGGGGAGGGAGCACAGATACGCAGTATTTT. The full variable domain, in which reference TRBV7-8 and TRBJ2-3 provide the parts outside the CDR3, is GAGVSQSPRYKVAKRGQDVALRCDPISGHVSLFWYQQALGQGPEFLTYFQNEAQLDKSGLPSDRFFAERPEGSVSTLKIQRTQQEDSAVYLCASGGGSTDTQYFGPGTRLTVL.

The CDR3 region is CAISESAGGNQPQHF. The CDR3 nucleotides read TGTGCCATCAGTGAGTCGGCGGGGGGCAATCAGCCCCAGCATTTT. The rearrangement joins TRBV10-3 to TRBJ1-5; D is perhaps TRBD1 (5 bases). Trimming shortened V by 0 bases and J by 2 bases, and 8 bases separated the two germline ends. Germline CDR1 and CDR2: ENHRY and SYGVKD. This CDR3 has 15 amino acids.

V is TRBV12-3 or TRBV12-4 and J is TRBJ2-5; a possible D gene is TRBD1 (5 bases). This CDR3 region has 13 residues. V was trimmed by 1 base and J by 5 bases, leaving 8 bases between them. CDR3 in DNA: TGTGCCAGCAGTTTAGGACGACAGGAGACCCAGTACTTC. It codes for CASSLGRQETQYF.

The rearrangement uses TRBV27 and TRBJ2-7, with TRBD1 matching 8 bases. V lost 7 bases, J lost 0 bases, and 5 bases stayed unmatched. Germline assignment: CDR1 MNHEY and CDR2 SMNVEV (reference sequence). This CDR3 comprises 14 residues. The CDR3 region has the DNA TGTGCCAGCAATAGGGACAGGAGCTCCTACGAGCAGTACTTC. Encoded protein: CASNRDRSSYEQYF.

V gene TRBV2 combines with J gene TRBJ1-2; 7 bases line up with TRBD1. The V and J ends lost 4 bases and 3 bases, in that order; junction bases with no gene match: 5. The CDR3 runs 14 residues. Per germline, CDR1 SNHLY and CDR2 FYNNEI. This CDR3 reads CASSVWGTDYGYTF. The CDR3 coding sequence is TGTGCCAGCAGTGTTTGGGGGACAGACTATGGCTACACCTTC.